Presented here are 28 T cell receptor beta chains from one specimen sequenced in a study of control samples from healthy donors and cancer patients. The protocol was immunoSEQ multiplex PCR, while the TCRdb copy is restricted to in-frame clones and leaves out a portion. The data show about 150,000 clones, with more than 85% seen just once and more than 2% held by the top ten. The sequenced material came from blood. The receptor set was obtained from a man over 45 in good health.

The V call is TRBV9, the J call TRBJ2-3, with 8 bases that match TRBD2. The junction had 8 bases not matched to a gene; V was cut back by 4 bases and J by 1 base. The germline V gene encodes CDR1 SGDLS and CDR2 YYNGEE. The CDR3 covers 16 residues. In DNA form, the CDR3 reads TGTGCCAGCAGCCCTAGTGGGACTAGGGGCACAGATACGCAGTATTTT. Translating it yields CASSPSGTRGTDTQYF.

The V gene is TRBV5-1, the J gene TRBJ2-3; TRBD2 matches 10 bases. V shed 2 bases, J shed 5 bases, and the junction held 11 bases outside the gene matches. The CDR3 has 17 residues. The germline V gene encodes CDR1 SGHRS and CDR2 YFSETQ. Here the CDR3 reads CASSFQREGRVRDTQYF. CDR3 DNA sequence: TGCGCCAGCAGCTTTCAGCGGGAGGGCCGGGTGCGAGATACGCAGTATTTT. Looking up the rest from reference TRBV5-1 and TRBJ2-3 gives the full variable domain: KAGVTQTPRYLIKTRGQQVTLSCSPISGHRSVSWYQQTPGQGLQFLFEYFSETQRNKGNFPGRFSGRQFSNSRSEMNVSTLELGDSALYLCASSFQREGRVRDTQYFGPGTRLTVL.

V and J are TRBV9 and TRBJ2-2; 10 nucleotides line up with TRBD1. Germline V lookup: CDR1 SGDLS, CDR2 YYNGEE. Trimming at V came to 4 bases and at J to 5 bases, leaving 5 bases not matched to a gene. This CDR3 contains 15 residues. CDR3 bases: TGTGCCAGCAGCACCCGGACAGGGGGAACCGGGGAGCTGTTTTTT. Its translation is CASSTRTGGTGELFF.

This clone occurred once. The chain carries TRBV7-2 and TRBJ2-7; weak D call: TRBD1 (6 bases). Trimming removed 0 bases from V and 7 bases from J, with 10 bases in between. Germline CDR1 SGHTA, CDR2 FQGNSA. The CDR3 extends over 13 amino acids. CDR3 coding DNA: TGTGCCAGCAGCTTAGCCCGAGGGGGAGAGCAGTACTTC. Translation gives CASSLARGGEQYF.

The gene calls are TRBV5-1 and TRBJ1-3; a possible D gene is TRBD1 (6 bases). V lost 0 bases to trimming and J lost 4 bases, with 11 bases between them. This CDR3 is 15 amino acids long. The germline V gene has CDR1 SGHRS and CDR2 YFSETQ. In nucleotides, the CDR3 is TGCGCCAGCAGCTTGGTCCCTACAGGGGGAAACACCATATATTTT. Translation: CASSLVPTGGNTIYF.

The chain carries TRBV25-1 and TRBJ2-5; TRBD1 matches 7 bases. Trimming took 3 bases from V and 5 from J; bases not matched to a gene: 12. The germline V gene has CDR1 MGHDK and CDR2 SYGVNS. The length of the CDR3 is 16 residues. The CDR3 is CASSDIRGQARETQYF. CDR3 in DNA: TGTGCCAGCAGTGATATCCGAGGACAGGCCCGGGAGACCCAGTACTTC.

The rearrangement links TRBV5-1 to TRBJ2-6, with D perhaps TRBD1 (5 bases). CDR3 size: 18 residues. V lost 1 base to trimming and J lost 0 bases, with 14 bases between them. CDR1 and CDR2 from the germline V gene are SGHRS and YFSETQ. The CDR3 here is CASSLLQGDGSGANVLTF. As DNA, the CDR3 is TGCGCCAGCAGCTTGTTGCAGGGTGATGGCTCTGGGGCCAACGTCCTGACTTTC.

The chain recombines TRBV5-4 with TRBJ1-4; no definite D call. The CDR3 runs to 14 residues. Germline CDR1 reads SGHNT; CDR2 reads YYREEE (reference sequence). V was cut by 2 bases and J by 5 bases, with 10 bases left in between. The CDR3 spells CASSFPGRNEKLFF. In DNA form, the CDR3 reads TGTGCCAGCAGCTTTCCAGGACGGAATGAAAAACTGTTTTTT.

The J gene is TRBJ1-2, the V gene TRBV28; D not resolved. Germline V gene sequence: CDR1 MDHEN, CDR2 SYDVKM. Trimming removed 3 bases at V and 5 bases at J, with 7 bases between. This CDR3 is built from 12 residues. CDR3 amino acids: CASSFKGYGYTF. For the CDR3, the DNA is TGTGCCAGCAGTTTTAAGGGTTATGGCTACACCTTC.

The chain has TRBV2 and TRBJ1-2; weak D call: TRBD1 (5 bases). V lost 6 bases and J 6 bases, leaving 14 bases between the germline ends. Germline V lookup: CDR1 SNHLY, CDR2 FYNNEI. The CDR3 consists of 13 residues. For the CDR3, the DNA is TGTGCCAGCAGGACGGGGGAATACGATGGCTACACCTTC. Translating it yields CASRTGEYDGYTF.

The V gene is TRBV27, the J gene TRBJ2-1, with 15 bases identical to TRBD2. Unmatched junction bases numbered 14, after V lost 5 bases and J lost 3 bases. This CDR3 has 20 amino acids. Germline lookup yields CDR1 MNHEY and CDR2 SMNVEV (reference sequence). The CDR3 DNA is TGTGCCAGCAGTCCATTGGGACTAGCGGGAGGAGGGTTGAACTACAATGAGCAGTTCTTC. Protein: CASSPLGLAGGGLNYNEQFF.

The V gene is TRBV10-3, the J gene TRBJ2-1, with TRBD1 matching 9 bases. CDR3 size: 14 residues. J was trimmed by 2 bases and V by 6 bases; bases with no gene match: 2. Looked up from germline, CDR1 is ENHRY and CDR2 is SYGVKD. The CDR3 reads CAISRQGAYNEQFF. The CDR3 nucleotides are TGTGCCATCAGCCGACAGGGGGCCTACAATGAGCAGTTCTTC.

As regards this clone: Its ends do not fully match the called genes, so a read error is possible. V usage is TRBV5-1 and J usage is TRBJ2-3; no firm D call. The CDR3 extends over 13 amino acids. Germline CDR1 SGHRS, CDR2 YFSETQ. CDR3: CASRLVSTDTQYF. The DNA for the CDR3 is TGCGCCAGCAGGTTGGTGAGCACAGATACGCAGTATTTT.

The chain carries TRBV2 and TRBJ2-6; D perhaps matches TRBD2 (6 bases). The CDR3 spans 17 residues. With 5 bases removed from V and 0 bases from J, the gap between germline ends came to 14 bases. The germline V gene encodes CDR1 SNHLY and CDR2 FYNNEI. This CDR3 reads CASSKGLTDSGANVLTF. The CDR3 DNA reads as TGTGCCAGCAGTAAGGGACTTACGGACTCTGGGGCCAACGTCCTGACTTTC. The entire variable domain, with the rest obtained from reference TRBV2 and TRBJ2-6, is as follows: EPEVTQTPSHQVTQMGQEVILRCVPISNHLYFYWYRQILGQKVEFLVSFYNNEISEKSEIFDDQFSVERPDGSNFTLKIRSTKLEDSAMYFCASSKGLTDSGANVLTFGAGSRLTVL.

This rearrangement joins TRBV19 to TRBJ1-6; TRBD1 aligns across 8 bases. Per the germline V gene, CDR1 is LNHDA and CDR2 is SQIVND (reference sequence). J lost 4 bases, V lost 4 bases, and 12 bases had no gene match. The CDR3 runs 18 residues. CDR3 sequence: CASSTQLGQGYYNSPLHF. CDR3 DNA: TGTGCCAGTAGTACTCAACTCGGACAGGGCTATTATAATTCACCCCTCCACTTT.

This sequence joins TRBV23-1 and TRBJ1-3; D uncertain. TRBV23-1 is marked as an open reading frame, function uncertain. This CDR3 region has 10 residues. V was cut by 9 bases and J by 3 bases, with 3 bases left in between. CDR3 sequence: CASSGNTIYF. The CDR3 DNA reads TGCGCCAGTAGTGGAAACACCATATATTTT.

As DNA, the CDR3 is TGTGCCACCAGTGATTTGCGACGGCACTATGGCTACACCTTC. Translated, it gives CATSDLRRHYGYTF. The chain recombines TRBV24-1 with TRBJ1-2; D gene uncertain. The CDR3 is made up of 14 amino acids. The germline V and J ends were trimmed by 0 bases and 3 bases, with 7 bases remaining between them. Per the germline V gene, CDR1 is KGHDR and CDR2 is SFDVKD.

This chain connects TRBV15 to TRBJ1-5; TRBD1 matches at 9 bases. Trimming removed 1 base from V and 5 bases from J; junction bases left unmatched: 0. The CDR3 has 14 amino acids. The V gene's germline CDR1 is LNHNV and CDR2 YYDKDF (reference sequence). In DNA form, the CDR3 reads TGTGCCACCAGCAGAGGACAGGGGGATCAGCCCCAGCATTTT. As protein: CATSRGQGDQPQHF.

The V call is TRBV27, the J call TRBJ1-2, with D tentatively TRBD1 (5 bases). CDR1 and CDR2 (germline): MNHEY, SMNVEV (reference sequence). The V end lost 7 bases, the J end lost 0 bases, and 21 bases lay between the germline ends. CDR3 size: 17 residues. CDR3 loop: CASITPQAGRANYGYTF. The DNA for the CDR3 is TGTGCCAGCATCACCCCCCAGGCGGGACGAGCTAACTATGGCTACACCTTC.

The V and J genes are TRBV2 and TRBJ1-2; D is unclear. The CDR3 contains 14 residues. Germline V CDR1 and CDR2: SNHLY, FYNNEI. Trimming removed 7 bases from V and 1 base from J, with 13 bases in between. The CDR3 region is CASTPLAGNYGYTF. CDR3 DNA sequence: TGTGCCAGCACCCCACTGGCGGGTAACTATGGCTACACCTTC. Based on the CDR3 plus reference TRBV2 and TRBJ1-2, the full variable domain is EPEVTQTPSHQVTQMGQEVILRCVPISNHLYFYWYRQILGQKVEFLVSFYNNEISEKSEIFDDQFSVERPDGSNFTLKIRSTKLEDSAMYFCASTPLAGNYGYTFGSGTRLTVV.

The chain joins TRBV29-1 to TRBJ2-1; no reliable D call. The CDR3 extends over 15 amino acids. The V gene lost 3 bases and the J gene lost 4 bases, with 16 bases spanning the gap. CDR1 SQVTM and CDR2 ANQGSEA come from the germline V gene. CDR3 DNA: TGCAGCGTTGACGGTCCGGGCCTATCTTACAATGAGCAGTTCTTC. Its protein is CSVDGPGLSYNEQFF.

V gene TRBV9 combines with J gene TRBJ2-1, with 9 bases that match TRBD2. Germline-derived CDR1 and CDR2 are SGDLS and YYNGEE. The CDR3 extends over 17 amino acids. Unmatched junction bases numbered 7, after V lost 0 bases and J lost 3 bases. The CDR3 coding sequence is TGTGCCAGCAGCGTAGCGGGGCGGGAGGGCCGCTACAATGAGCAGTTCTTC. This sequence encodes CASSVAGREGRYNEQFF.

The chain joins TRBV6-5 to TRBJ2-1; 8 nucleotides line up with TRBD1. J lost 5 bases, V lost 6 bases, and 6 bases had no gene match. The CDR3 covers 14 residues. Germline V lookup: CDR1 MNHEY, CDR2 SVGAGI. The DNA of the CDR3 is TGTGCCAGCAGAGGAGGGACAGGCGACAATGAGCAGTTCTTC. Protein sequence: CASRGGTGDNEQFF.

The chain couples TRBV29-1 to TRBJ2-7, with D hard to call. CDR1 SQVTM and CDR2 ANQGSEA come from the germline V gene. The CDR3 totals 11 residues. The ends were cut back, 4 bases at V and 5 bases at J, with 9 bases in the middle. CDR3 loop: CSVGVSHEQYF. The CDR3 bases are TGCAGCGTTGGGGTCAGCCACGAGCAGTACTTC.

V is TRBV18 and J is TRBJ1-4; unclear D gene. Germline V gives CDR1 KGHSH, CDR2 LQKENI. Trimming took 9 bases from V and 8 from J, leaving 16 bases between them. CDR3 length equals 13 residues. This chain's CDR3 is CASRDSLGEKLFF. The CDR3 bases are TGTGCCAGTCGCGACTCCTTGGGGGAAAAACTGTTTTTT.

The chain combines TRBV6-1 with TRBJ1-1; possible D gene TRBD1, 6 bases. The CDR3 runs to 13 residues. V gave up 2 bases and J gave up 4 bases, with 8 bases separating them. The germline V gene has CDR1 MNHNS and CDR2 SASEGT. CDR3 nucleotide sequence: TGTGCCAGCAGTGAATTAGGGGGCACTGAAGCTTTCTTT. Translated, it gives CASSELGGTEAFF.

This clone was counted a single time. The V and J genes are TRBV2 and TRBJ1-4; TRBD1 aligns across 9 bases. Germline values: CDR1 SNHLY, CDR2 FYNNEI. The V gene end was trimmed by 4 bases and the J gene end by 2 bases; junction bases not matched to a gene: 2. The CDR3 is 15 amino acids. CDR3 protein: CASSGQGVTNEKLFF. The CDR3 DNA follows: TGTGCCAGCAGTGGACAGGGGGTTACTAATGAAAAACTGTTTTTT.

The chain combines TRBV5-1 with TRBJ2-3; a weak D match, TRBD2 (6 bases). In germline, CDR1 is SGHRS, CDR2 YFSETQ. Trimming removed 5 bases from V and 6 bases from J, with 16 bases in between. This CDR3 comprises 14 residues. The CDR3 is CASRFGGEWDTQYF. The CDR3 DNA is TGCGCCAGCAGATTCGGGGGAGAATGGGATACGCAGTATTTT.